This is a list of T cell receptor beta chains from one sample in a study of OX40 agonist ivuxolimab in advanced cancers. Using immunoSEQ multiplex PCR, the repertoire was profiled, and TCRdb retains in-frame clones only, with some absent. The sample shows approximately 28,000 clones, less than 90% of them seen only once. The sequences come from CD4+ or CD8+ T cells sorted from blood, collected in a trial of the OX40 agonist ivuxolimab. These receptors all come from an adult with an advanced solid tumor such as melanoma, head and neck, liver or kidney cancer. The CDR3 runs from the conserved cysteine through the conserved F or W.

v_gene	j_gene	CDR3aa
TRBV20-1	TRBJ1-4	CSQPSSVGLFF
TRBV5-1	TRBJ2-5	CASSLADAWGASETQYF
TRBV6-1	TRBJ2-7	CASSEAGRAEKYF
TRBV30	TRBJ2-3	CAWSWSSTDTQYF
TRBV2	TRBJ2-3	CASSEVAGGLEPTDTQYF
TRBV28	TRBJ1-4	CASSFPLGPTNEKLFF
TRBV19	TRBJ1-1	CASSTGGALTEAFF
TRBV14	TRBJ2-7	CASSQEFRQGLYEQYF
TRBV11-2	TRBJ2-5	CASSLGLRGDSKETQYF
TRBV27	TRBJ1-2	CASSPGTGRIHGYTF
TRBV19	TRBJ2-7	CASSIVGGDTSYEQYF
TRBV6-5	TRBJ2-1	CASRLAEYNEQFF
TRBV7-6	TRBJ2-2	CASSLESQGGRELFF
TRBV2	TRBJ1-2	CASSVWTGEYGYTF
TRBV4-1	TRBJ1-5	CASSQDSPPLGNQPQHF
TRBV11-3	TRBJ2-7	CASSAQTSGSLYEQYF
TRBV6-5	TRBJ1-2	CASSPGGVAGYTF
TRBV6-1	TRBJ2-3	CASSDGQGSDTQYF
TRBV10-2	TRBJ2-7	CASSEWGLERAYEQYF
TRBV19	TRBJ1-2	CASSIGAGGLVGYGYTF
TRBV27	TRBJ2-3	CASGGTSVLDTQYF
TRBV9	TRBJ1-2	CASSVGENYGYTF
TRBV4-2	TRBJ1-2	CASTLEGADGYTF
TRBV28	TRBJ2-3	CASTRGSTDTQYF
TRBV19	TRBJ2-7	CASSIGIRDTAYEQYF
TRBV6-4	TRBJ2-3	CASSEDGTDTQYF
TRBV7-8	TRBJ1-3	CASSMWDGGNTIYF
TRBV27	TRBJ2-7	CASSPTDVPYEQYF
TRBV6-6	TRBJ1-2	CASRQTGSYYGYTF
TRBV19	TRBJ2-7	CASSIDRGHEQYF
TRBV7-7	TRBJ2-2	CASSPGTGGFGELFF
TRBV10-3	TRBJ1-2	CAISEGQPLGGYTF
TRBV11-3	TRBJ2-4	CASSLVGGLAKNIQYF
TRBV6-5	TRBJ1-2	CASSLYRGYGYTF
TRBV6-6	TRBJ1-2	CASSYWGGTNYGYTF
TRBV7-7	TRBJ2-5	CASSLGRGIQETQYF
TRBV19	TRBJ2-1	CASSIDRRGGSSYNEQFF
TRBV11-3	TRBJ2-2	CASRDRLAIGELFF
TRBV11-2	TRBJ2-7	CASSGLALYYEQYF
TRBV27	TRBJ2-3	CASSTGKTPGTQYF
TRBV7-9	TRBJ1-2	CASSLVFYGYTF
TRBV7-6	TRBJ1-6	CASSSDSGSPLHF
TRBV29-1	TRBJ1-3	CSAIGVQDRSGNTIYF
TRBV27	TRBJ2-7	CASTGGSYEQYF
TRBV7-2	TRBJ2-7	CASSLVPTGGGLAGNEQYF
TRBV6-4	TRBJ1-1	CASSAGSNTEAFF
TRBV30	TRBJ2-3	CAWGPLYGYGGPGTDTQYF
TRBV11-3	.	CASSPVVRGAYEQYF
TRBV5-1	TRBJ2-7	CASAGTGGYEQYF
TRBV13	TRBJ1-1	CASSVTPGPEAFF
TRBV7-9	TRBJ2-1	CASSSGTGFSYNEQFF
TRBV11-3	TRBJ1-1	CASSPVRGEDTEAFF
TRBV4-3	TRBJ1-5	CASSQGRDWQPQHF